Listed below are T cell receptor beta chains from one sample, sequenced in a study of T cells in Graves' hyperthyroidism and ophthalmopathy. Using its own MiXCR run on the multiplex PCR reads, TCRdb lists one record per CDR3 protein. The table has a few hundred thousand distinct CDR3 sequences, approximately 23% seen once. The specimen sequenced was blood. The receptors here all came from a man aged 25 to 45 with Graves' ophthalmopathy. CDR3s include the opening cysteine and the closing phenylalanine or tryptophan. D genes are given only for firm matches. The size of a clone is reported for some rows only, either as once, few or many, or as a class for expanded clones.

J | D | V | size | CDR3 | DNA
TRBJ2-7 | NA | TRBV11-3 | many | CASSWEEQYF | TGTGCCAGCAGCTGGGAAGAGCAGTACTTC
TRBJ2-7 | TRBD1 | TRBV28 | NA | CASRRQGRNYEQYF | TGTGCCAGCAGGCGACAGGGAAGAAACTACGAGCAGTACTTC
TRBJ1-1 | NA | TRBV3-1 | NA | CASSLADANTEAFF | TGTGCCAGCAGCCTGGCAGATGCGAACACTGAAGCTTTCTTT
TRBJ1-1 | NA | TRBV6-2/TRBV6-3 | NA | CASRPIEVGTEAFF | TGTGCCAGCAGACCAATAGAGGTCGGCACTGAAGCTTTCTTT
TRBJ2-7 | NA | TRBV7-9 | NA | CASSPDALSYEQYF | TGTGCCAGCAGCCCGGACGCCCTCTCCTACGAGCAGTACTTC
TRBJ2-1 | NA | TRBV27 | few | CASSQPNNEQFF | TGTGCCAGCAGTCAACCAAACAATGAGCAGTTCTTC
TRBJ1-1 | NA | TRBV3-1 | NA | CASSHKGGKVTEAFF | TGTGCCAGCAGCCATAAGGGCGGCAAAGTAACTGAAGCTTTCTTT
TRBJ2-3 | TRBD2 | TRBV7-3 | many | CASSPLAGSGTDTQYF | TGTGCCAGCAGCCCGTTAGCGGGGAGCGGCACAGATACGCAGTATTTT
TRBJ2-5 | TRBD2 | TRBV11-1 | NA | CASSGRLAGGSETQYF | TGTGCCAGCAGCGGCAGACTAGCGGGAGGTAGCGAGACCCAGTACTTC
TRBJ2-7 | NA | TRBV12-3/TRBV12-4 | once | CASRNRDTVDEQYF | TGTGCCAGCAGAAACCGGGACACCGTTGACGAGCAGTACTTC
TRBJ2-1 | NA | TRBV12-3/TRBV12-4 | NA | CASSPGRGFSYNEQFF | TGTGCCAGCAGCCCAGGAAGGGGCTTCAGCTACAATGAGCAGTTCTTC
TRBJ2-5 | NA | TRBV7-3 | NA | CASSLVSEETQYF | TGTGCCAGCAGCTTAGTTAGCGAAGAGACCCAGTACTTC
TRBJ2-1 | TRBD1 | TRBV11-2 | many | CASQGTGTGGYNEQFF | TGTGCCAGCCAGGGGACCGGGACAGGGGGGTACAATGAGCAGTTCTTC
TRBJ2-2 | NA | TRBV7-6 | few | CASSPQDTGELFF | TGTGCCAGCAGCCCTCAGGACACCGGGGAGCTGTTTTTT
TRBJ2-5 | NA | TRBV11-2 | NA | CASSLGLRDQETQYF | TGTGCCAGCAGCTTAGGCCTCAGAGACCAAGAGACCCAGTACTTC
TRBJ1-6 | TRBD1 | TRBV20-1 | few | CSARDPGQGVNSPLHF | TGCAGTGCTAGGGACCCGGGACAGGGTGTTAATTCACCCCTCCACTTT
TRBJ1-2 | TRBD1 | TRBV28 | many | CATNRGNYGYTF | TGTGCCACCAACAGGGGAAACTATGGCTACACCTTC
TRBJ2-7 | NA | TRBV7-6 | NA | CASSLARRGEQYF | TGTGCCAGCAGCTTAGCGCGCAGGGGTGAGCAGTACTTC
TRBJ2-7 | TRBD1 | TRBV3-1 | many | CASRGQGGEQYF | TGTGCCAGCCGCGGACAGGGAGGCGAGCAGTACTTC
TRBJ1-1 | NA | TRBV18 | many | CASSPRENTEAFF | TGTGCCAGCTCACCCAGGGAGAACACTGAAGCTTTCTTT
TRBJ1-3 | NA | TRBV11-2 | few | CASSLDPYSGNTIYF | TGTGCCAGCAGCTTAGACCCCTACTCTGGAAACACCATATATTTT
TRBJ1-2 | NA | TRBV12-3/TRBV12-4 | NA | CASSWGTGLNGYTF | TGTGCCAGCAGTTGGGGGACGGGACTGAATGGCTACACCTTC
TRBJ1-1 | NA | TRBV3-1 | NA | CASSQEVTEAFF | TGTGCCAGCAGCCAAGAGGTCACTGAAGCTTTCTTT
TRBJ2-6 | NA | TRBV7-9 | NA | CASSSVFFSGANVLTF | TGTGCCAGCAGCTCAGTCTTCTTCTCTGGGGCCAACGTCCTGACTTTC
TRBJ1-2 | TRBD1 | TRBV18 | few | CASSPYTSGQGIYGYTF | TGTGCCAGCTCACCATACACCTCGGGACAGGGAATCTATGGCTACACCTTC
TRBJ2-4 | NA | TRBV20-1 | few | CSAIREPAKNIQYF | TGCAGTGCTATCCGGGAGCCAGCCAAAAACATTCAGTACTTC
TRBJ2-7 | TRBD2 | TRBV28 | few | CASSLLAGNYEQYF | TGTGCCAGCAGTTTACTAGCGGGGAACTACGAGCAGTACTTC
TRBJ2-5 | TRBD1 | TRBV7-9 | NA | CASSLRGQGQETQYF | TGTGCCAGCAGCCTTAGGGGACAGGGCCAAGAGACCCAGTACTTC
TRBJ2-1 | NA | TRBV11-1 | many | CASSLGGPDNEQFF | TGTGCCAGCAGCTTGGGAGGCCCGGACAATGAGCAGTTCTTC
TRBJ1-2 | NA | TRBV5-1 | few | CASSQRNTNYGYTF | TGCGCCAGCAGCCAAAGGAACACTAACTATGGCTACACCTTC
TRBJ2-7 | NA | TRBV18 | many | CASSASSTSYEQYF | TGTGCCAGCTCGGCCTCTAGCACCTCCTACGAGCAGTACTTC
TRBJ2-2 | TRBD2 | TRBV5-1 | NA | CASSLALAATNTGELFF | TGCGCCAGCAGCTTGGCACTAGCGGCTACGAACACCGGGGAGCTGTTTTTT
TRBJ1-1 | TRBD1 | TRBV27 | many | CASSLTGQGASTEAFF | TGTGCCAGCAGTTTGACCGGACAGGGGGCAAGCACTGAAGCTTTCTTT
TRBJ2-7 | TRBD1 | TRBV12-5 | few | CASGVPSGTGYYEQYF | TGTGCTAGTGGTGTACCTTCCGGGACAGGGTACTACGAGCAGTACTTC
TRBJ1-2 | NA | TRBV18 | NA | CASSPRVDGGGYTF | TGTGCCAGCTCACCACGGGTGGACGGAGGAGGCTACACCTTC
TRBJ2-2 | NA | TRBV7-2 | NA | CASSYQGAGELFF | TGTGCCAGCAGCTACCAGGGTGCCGGGGAGCTGTTTTTT